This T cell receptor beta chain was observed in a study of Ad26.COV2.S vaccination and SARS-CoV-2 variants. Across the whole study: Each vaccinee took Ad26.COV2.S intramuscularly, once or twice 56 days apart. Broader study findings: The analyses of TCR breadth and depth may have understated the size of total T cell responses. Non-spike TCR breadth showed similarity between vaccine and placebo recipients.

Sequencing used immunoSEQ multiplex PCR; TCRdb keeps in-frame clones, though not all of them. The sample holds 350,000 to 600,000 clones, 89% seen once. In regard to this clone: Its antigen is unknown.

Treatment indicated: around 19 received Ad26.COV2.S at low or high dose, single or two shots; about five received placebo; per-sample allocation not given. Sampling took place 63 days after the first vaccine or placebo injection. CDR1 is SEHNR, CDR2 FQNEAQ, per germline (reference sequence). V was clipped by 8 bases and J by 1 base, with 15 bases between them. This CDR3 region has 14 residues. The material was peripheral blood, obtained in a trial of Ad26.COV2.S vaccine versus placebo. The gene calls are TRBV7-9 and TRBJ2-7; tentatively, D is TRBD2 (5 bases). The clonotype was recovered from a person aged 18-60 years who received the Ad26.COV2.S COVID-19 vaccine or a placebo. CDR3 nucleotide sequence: TGTGCCAGCGGACCTAGTGGGAGATCCTACGAGCAGTACTTC. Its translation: CASGPSGRSYEQYF.